This entry is about one T cell receptor (beta chain). Its antigen remains unknown. Time point described: cycle 4 day 1 (C4D1), after 6 weeks of nivolumab. Each patient relapsed following autologous stem cell transplantation, and prior brentuximab vedotin exposure differed. Each best response was a complete response, a partial response or progressive disease. The CDR3 consists of 15 residues. Germline V gene lookup returns CDR1 SGHTA and CDR2 FQGTGA. V lost 5 bases to trimming and J lost 1 base, with 12 bases between them. This sample was taken from a study of PD-1 blockade in classical Hodgkin lymphoma. General observations from the study: A reduction in baseline TCR diversity was reportedly seen in newly diagnosed patients relative to healthy donors. Patients with a complete response exhibited baseline diversity comparable to newly diagnosed patients.

Some clones are missing from TCRdb's copy, which holds only in-frame ones; the method was immunoSEQ multiplex PCR. The sample consists of tens of thousands of clones, 70% to 80% of them appearing once. The specimen comprised peripheral blood mononuclear cells (PBMCs), sampled before the fourth cycle of nivolumab. The receptor was derived from a human donor with classical Hodgkin lymphoma. This chain joins TRBV7-3 and TRBJ2-1; D unclear. The CDR3 DNA reads TGTGCCAGCAGCCTAGGGTGGGGTTCCTACAATGAGCAGTTCTTC. As protein: CASSLGWGSYNEQFF. Using reference TRBV7-3 and TRBJ2-1 for the parts outside the CDR3, the full variable domain is GAGVSQTPSNKVTEKGKYVELRCDPISGHTALYWYRQSLGQGPEFLIYFQGTGAADDSGLPNDRFFAVRPEGSVSTLKIQRTERGDSAVYLCASSLGWGSYNEQFFGPGTRLTVL.